This T cell receptor beta chain is drawn from a study of blood T cells in healthy people across ages. Across the whole study: Capture by template switching was about one barcoded beta molecule per two T cells.

As for this clonotype: Its antigen is undetermined.

Isolating PBMCs gave at least 6.5 million of these cells per sample. Then a second PCR, running roughly 6 to 12 cycles, was carried out with a sample-barcoded 5' primer and a J-beta primer mix. Each single sample gave us at least 2.5 million CDR3-containing paired-end reads. TCRdb processed the 5' RACE reads anew with MiXCR; each CDR3 protein has one entry. Of roughly 2 million distinct CDR3 sequences detected, around half appear once; the ten largest clones hold less than 2.5%. Study-wide points: No one knew whether donors had CMV, which possibly confounded expanded clonotype changes.

Specimen: blood. This clonotype was obtained from a woman in her thirties or forties in good health.

The DNA of the CDR3 is TGTGCCAGCAGTTACGGGCGGGGACACCTAGCCAAAAACATTCAGTACTTC. It codes for CASSYGRGHLAKNIQYF. This chain connects TRBV6-5 to TRBJ2-4; either TRBD1 or TRBD2 may fit D (6 bases each). Trimming took off 2 bases at V and 0 bases at J, with 14 bases between the two ends. The germline V gene encodes CDR1 MNHEY and CDR2 SVGAGI. CDR3 length: 17 amino acids.